This T cell receptor beta chain was retrieved from a study of blood T cell repertoires in COVID-19 (dated by TCRdb to the early 2020s). For context, the study as a whole: Samples from collaborators originated in the United States, Italy and Spain and spanned both the acute and convalescent phases of COVID-19. The prospective study material was composed of cDNA or gDNA derived from T cells, B-cell-depleted T cells, or PBMCs. The dataset comprised deeply sampled blood TCRbeta repertoires from subjects exposed to, actively infected with, or recovered from COVID-19. A freely available public database, intended as a resource for researchers studying the immune response to SARS-CoV-2, is where the repertoires were released. Samples were obtained from the ongoing ImmuneRACE study (first 160 participants) and from 1,254 subjects provided by 6 global collaborators. A de-identified subject ID, COVID-19 status, age in years and sex were almost always included in the sample metadata. Where HLA class I and class II types were available, the types were taken from metadata supplied by the sample provider, not from assay-based typing. On the study overall, not on this receptor specifically: How much clinical and demographic metadata was included differed by source and by participant, and the metadata was provided uncurated.

Of note for this clone: The antigen this receptor binds is unknown. No base-level quality is on record; no much larger clone is a single base apart.

Enrolling through a virtual design, the prospective study's participants ranged in age from roughly 18 to 90 years and lived across roughly 23 United States geographic areas. To assign participants to cohorts, the prospective study relied on clinical history that participants themselves reported in a screening survey and a study questionnaire. A participant counted as exposed if, within 2 weeks of entering the study, that participant had been in contact with someone who had a PCR-confirmed or clinician-diagnosed COVID-19 case. In the prospective study, mobile phlebotomists collected whole blood, serum and a nasopharyngeal or oropharyngeal swab from each participant. Prospective study participants could optionally give additional blood draws and questionnaires over an approximately 2-month period. Before DNA extraction, blood samples from the prospective study were shipped at room temperature or frozen.

The immunoSEQ Assay, a bias-controlled multiplex PCR, was used to amplify TCRbeta CDR3 regions from genomic DNA. The source study handled its data this way. The number of nucleated cells in each sample was estimated by amplification of reference gene primers within the assay. Sequence reads were collapsed and filtered to measure the absolute abundance of every unique TCRbeta CDR3 rearrangement. For each sample, productive Simpson clonality was calculated as the square root of Simpson's diversity index over productive rearrangements. TCRdb took this table from immuneACCESS and kept in-frame rearrangements with V and J called. Such tables lack part of the clones; where checked against another copy, unresolved V genes explain under half of the gap, and the rest is unexplained. V and J calls and clone size follow that table, whereas D and trimming were derived from the DNA. Across this sample there are roughly 400,000 clones, with around nine tenths seen only once. The ten largest clones represent 1.4% of the sample.

From the cysteine through the phenylalanine, the CDR3 covers 11 amino acids. The sequence is cut down to CDR3 DNA, 33 bases in frame from base 1. Reading the germline V gene gives CDR1 SGHNT and CDR2 YENEEA. Unmatched junction bases come to 9, with V trimmed by 7 bases and J by 13 bases. The rearrangement joined TRBV11-3 to TRBJ2-7, with TRBD2 identical over 8 junction bases. Material: PBMCs or T cells enriched from blood (not recorded which). The receptor was derived from a woman aged 18-29 years who had been exposed to COVID-19. The bases are TGTGCCAGCACCACGCTTAGCGGGAATTACTTC. It specifies CASTTLSGNYF.